Sequencing of this T cell receptor (beta chain) was carried out in a study of blood T cell repertoires in COVID-19. The wider study: Sample material is recorded as cDNA or gDNA derived from T cells, B-cell-depleted T cells, or PBMCs.

The CDR3 totals 17 residues. Trimming shortened V by 1 base and J by 7 bases, and 22 bases separated the two germline ends. Germline CDR1 is SGHRS and CDR2 is YFSETQ. The data were produced by immunoSEQ multiplex PCR, yet TCRdb's version contains in-frame clones alone and is incomplete. This table holds 300,000 or so clones, about 89% found once. The TCR comes from a man aged 18 to 35 who had recovered from COVID-19. The sequenced sample was peripheral blood. This chain links TRBV5-1 with TRBJ2-3; maybe TRBD1 (5 bases). CDR3 coding DNA: TGCGCCAGCAGCTTGCAATGGGGCACTAAAGGAGAAAATACGCAGTATTTT. Translated, it gives CASSLQWGTKGENTQYF.